The 24 T cell receptor beta chains below were found in one sample sequenced in a study of blood T cell repertoires in COVID-19. Assay used: immunoSEQ multiplex PCR; TCRdb lists only in-frame clones, some missing. The repertoire holds hundreds of thousands of clones, with almost 85% as singletons. The sequenced material came from peripheral blood. The receptor source for this set is a human donor in a cohort sampled during active COVID-19.

In regard to this clone: The same CDR3 also results from other DNA sequences found in this sample. The chain couples TRBV18 to TRBJ1-1, with D perhaps TRBD1 (5 bases). This CDR3 region has 13 residues. CDR1 and CDR2 (germline): KGHSH, LQKENI. Trimming shortened V by 3 bases and J by 5 bases, and 10 bases separated the two germline ends. CDR3 coding DNA: TGTGCCAGCTCACCCCAGGGAAATACTGAAGCTTTCTTT. Translation gives CASSPQGNTEAFF.

The genes are TRBV3-1 (or the pseudogene TRBV3-2) and TRBJ1-3; the D is unclear. CDR3 length: 16 residues. With 1 base removed from V and 0 bases from J, the gap between germline ends came to 10 bases. Germline V lookup: CDR1 LGHDT, CDR2 YNNKEL (reference sequence). The CDR3 protein is CASSQGMRGSGNTIYF. CDR3 DNA: TGTGCCAGCAGCCAAGGAATGCGGGGCTCTGGAAACACCATATATTTT.

The count of this clone is one. J is TRBJ2-1 and V is TRBV4-1, with 8 nucleotides matching TRBD1. The CDR3 has 17 residues. The trim removed 1 base at V and 7 bases at J, leaving 12 bases unmatched. Germline V gives CDR1 MGHRA, CDR2 YSYEKL. The DNA for the CDR3 is TGCGCCAGCAGCCAAGCGTTGCATGGACAGGGAGTTAATGAGCAGTTCTTC. Protein: CASSQALHGQGVNEQFF.

The chain links TRBV9 to TRBJ1-2; 9 bases fit TRBD1. The V gene end was trimmed by 4 bases and the J gene end by 8 bases; junction bases not matched to a gene: 9. Germline assignment: CDR1 SGDLS and CDR2 YYNGEE. This CDR3 is 14 amino acids long. The CDR3 DNA follows: TGTGCCAGCAGCAAGCCGGGACAGGGTCGAGGCTACACCTTC. It encodes CASSKPGQGRGYTF.

J is TRBJ1-1 and V is TRBV3-1 (or the pseudogene TRBV3-2); 7 nucleotides agree with TRBD1. With 8 bases clipped from V and 8 bases from J, the junction kept 5 bases outside the gene matches. CDR1 is LGHDT and CDR2 is YNNKEL in the germline V gene (reference sequence). CDR3 length equals 11 residues. This CDR3 is CASYSGGEAFF. The CDR3 region has the DNA TGTGCCAGCTACTCAGGGGGGGAAGCTTTCTTT.

V usage is TRBV27 and J usage is TRBJ1-5, with 7 bases identical to TRBD1. Germline values: CDR1 MNHEY, CDR2 SMNVEV (reference sequence). This CDR3 spans 15 amino acids. V trimming: 2 bases; J trimming: 4 bases; junction bases outside the gene matches: 5. CDR3 sequence (DNA): TGTGCCAGCAGTTTAGTACGGGACAGAAATCAGCCCCAGCATTTT. Its protein is CASSLVRDRNQPQHF.

V usage is TRBV7-7 and J usage is TRBJ2-1, with 8 bases lining up with TRBD1. Germline CDR1 is SSHAT and CDR2 is FNYEAQ (reference sequence). This CDR3 is 17 amino acids long. V dropped 3 bases and J dropped 1; count of bases not matched to a gene: 8. The CDR3 sequence is CASSFTKDRASYNEQFF. Written as DNA, the CDR3 is TGTGCCAGCAGCTTCACCAAGGACAGGGCTTCCTACAATGAGCAGTTCTTC.

This chain joins TRBV6-5 and TRBJ1-4; TRBD1 agrees at 8 bases. Trimming removed 8 bases from V and 0 bases from J; junction bases left unmatched: 2. This CDR3 is built from 14 residues. Germline CDR1 MNHEY, CDR2 SVGAGI. The CDR3 here is CASGQGATNEKLFF. The CDR3 region has the DNA TGTGCCAGCGGACAGGGTGCAACTAATGAAAAACTGTTTTTT.

The chain couples TRBV10-3 to TRBJ2-7; 11 bases align to TRBD1. Per the germline V gene, CDR1 is ENHRY and CDR2 is SYGVKD. With V trimmed by 4 bases and J by 3 bases, 5 bases remained unmatched. CDR3 length equals 15 residues. CDR3 protein: CAISGPGTGGYEQYF. The CDR3 coding sequence is TGTGCCATCAGTGGTCCCGGGACAGGGGGCTACGAGCAGTACTTC.

This chain connects TRBV4-2 to TRBJ1-2; D is unclear. Germline V CDR1 and CDR2: LGHNA, YNFKEQ. The V end lost 1 base, the J end lost 4 bases, and 7 bases lay between the germline ends. The CDR3 covers 13 residues. This CDR3 reads CASSQGPIYGYTF. As DNA, the CDR3 is TGTGCCAGCAGCCAAGGGCCGATCTATGGCTACACCTTC.

The chain joins TRBV7-9 to TRBJ2-7; D is perhaps TRBD1 (6 bases). The CDR3 loop spans 15 amino acids. Germline values: CDR1 SEHNR, CDR2 FQNEAQ (reference sequence). V gave up 5 bases and J gave up 7 bases, with 21 bases separating them. CDR3 sequence reads: CASSLLTGTLVEQYF. The DNA for the CDR3 is TGTGCCAGCAGCCTACTCACAGGGACCCTCGTTGAGCAGTACTTC. Drawing the rest from reference TRBV7-9 and TRBJ2-7, the complete variable domain is DTGVSQNPRHKITKRGQNVTFRCDPISEHNRLYWYRQTLGQGPEFLTYFQNEAQLEKSRLLSDRFSAERPKGSFSTLEIQRTEQGDSAMYLCASSLLTGTLVEQYFGPGTRLTVT.

The gene calls are TRBV9 and TRBJ1-2; 9 bases are shared with TRBD1. This CDR3 comprises 15 residues. The trim removed 0 bases at V and 2 bases at J, leaving 2 bases unmatched. Germline-derived CDR1 and CDR2 are SGDLS and YYNGEE. In DNA form, the CDR3 reads TGTGCCAGCAGCGTAGACAGGGGGCGAAACTATGGCTACACCTTC. The encoded protein is CASSVDRGRNYGYTF.

The CDR3 here is CASSFAGTGGANTIYF. In DNA, the CDR3 is TGTGCCAGCAGCTTCGCCGGGACAGGGGGCGCAAACACCATATATTTT. The chain carries TRBV9 and TRBJ1-3, with 12 bases that match TRBD1. Germline trimming cut 4 bases from V and 6 bases from J; bases unmatched to any gene: 8. Germline-derived CDR1 and CDR2 are SGDLS and YYNGEE. CDR3 length equals 16 residues.

The V gene is TRBV9, the J gene TRBJ1-1, with D possibly TRBD1 on 6 matching bases. There are 13 residues in the CDR3. V was trimmed by 3 bases and J by 2 bases, leaving 8 bases between them. Germline V gene sequence: CDR1 SGDLS, CDR2 YYNGEE. The CDR3 region has the DNA TGTGCCAGCAGCGCCGGGACAAACACTGAAGCTTTCTTT. Protein: CASSAGTNTEAFF.

The CDR3 loop reads CASSDSGSSGNEQFF. The CDR3 DNA reads TGTGCCAGCAGTGACTCCGGCTCCTCGGGCAATGAGCAGTTCTTC. The rearrangement joins TRBV6-4 to TRBJ2-1; D is unresolved. CDR3 size: 15 residues. Trimming pared 0 bases from V and 6 bases from J, leaving 12 bases between. The germline V gene encodes CDR1 MRHNA and CDR2 SNTAGT.

This sequence joins TRBV7-2 and TRBJ2-3; D remains ambiguous. With 4 bases removed from V and 4 bases from J, the gap between germline ends came to 15 bases. Germline values: CDR1 SGHTA, CDR2 FQGNSA. The CDR3 totals 15 residues. The CDR3 DNA reads TGTGCCAGCAGCTACCAGAATTTTGCAGCAGATACGCAGTATTTT. Translating gives CASSYQNFAADTQYF.

The rearrangement uses TRBV14 and TRBJ1-2; 8 positions agree with TRBD1. The CDR3 is made up of 17 amino acids. V dropped 4 bases and J dropped 2; count of bases not matched to a gene: 12. Looked up from germline, CDR1 is SGHDN and CDR2 is FVKESK. The CDR3 is CASSPRTGSLGNYGYTF. The CDR3 DNA reads TGTGCCAGCAGCCCCCGGACAGGGAGTTTGGGAAACTATGGCTACACCTTC.

This clone is a singleton in its sample. The chain couples TRBV9 to TRBJ2-3; 10 bases align to TRBD2. V was pared by 2 bases and J by 2 bases, with 8 bases of the junction left unmatched. The CDR3 length is 17 residues. Germline V lookup: CDR1 SGDLS, CDR2 YYNGEE. Here the CDR3 reads CASSVGFSGGITDTQYF. The CDR3 coding sequence is TGTGCCAGCAGCGTCGGTTTTAGCGGGGGGATCACAGATACGCAGTATTTT.

The chain joins TRBV10-3 to TRBJ1-5; the D gene is possibly TRBD1 (5 bases). This CDR3 spans 13 amino acids. The V end was cut by 4 bases, the J end by 5 bases, with 9 bases between. Germline V lookup: CDR1 ENHRY, CDR2 SYGVKD. The CDR3 region has the DNA TGTGCCATCAGTGGCAGGGAGGATCAGCCCCAGCATTTT. Its protein is CAISGREDQPQHF.

The V call is TRBV2, the J call TRBJ1-5; TRBD1 is a possible D gene (6 bases). The CDR3 runs to 17 residues. Trimming pared 6 bases from V and 2 bases from J, leaving 20 bases between. Germline V gives CDR1 SNHLY, CDR2 FYNNEI. The CDR3 protein is CASRSGTSMGRNQPQHF. CDR3 nucleotides: TGTGCCAGCAGGTCCGGGACATCGATGGGGCGCAATCAGCCCCAGCATTTT.

This chain joins TRBV9 and TRBJ2-7, with 10 bases fitting TRBD1. After removal of 4 bases from V and 5 bases from J, the junction contained 12 bases not matched to a gene. CDR3 length: 16 amino acids. CDR1 is SGDLS and CDR2 is YYNGEE in the germline V gene. CDR3 loop: CASSPHAGTGDHEQYF. CDR3 nucleotides: TGTGCCAGCAGCCCTCATGCCGGGACAGGGGACCACGAGCAGTACTTC.

The rearrangement links TRBV19 to TRBJ2-2, with a weak D call TRBD2 (5 bases). Germline V gives CDR1 LNHDA, CDR2 SQIVND (reference sequence). V lost 5 bases to trimming and J lost 1 base, with 17 bases between them. There are 17 residues in the CDR3. The CDR3 sequence is CASSAPKRLLNTGELFF. The CDR3 bases are TGTGCCAGTAGTGCCCCAAAGCGGCTACTGAACACCGGGGAGCTGTTTTTT. Using reference TRBV19 and TRBJ2-2 for the parts outside the CDR3, the full variable domain is DGGITQSPKYLFRKEGQNVTLSCEQNLNHDAMYWYRQDPGQGLRLIYYSQIVNDFQKGDIAEGYSVSREKKESFPLTVTSAQKNPTAFYLCASSAPKRLLNTGELFFGEGSRLTVL.

This clone has only one observation. This chain connects TRBV6-5 to TRBJ1-2; D remains ambiguous. V lost 0 bases and J lost 0, with 8 bases in between. Germline loops: CDR1 MNHEY, CDR2 SVGAGI. This CDR3 region has 15 residues. The CDR3 sequence: CASSYSTPSNYGYTF. The CDR3 DNA reads as TGTGCCAGCAGTTACTCGACACCTTCTAACTATGGCTACACCTTC.

This rearrangement joins TRBV24-1 to TRBJ1-2, with 8 positions matching TRBD1. J was trimmed by 6 bases and V by 2 bases; bases with no gene match: 1. The V gene's germline CDR1 is KGHDR and CDR2 SFDVKD. This CDR3 contains 13 residues. The DNA for the CDR3 is TGTGCCACCAGTGATTCGACAGGGGATGGCTACACCTTC. This codes for CATSDSTGDGYTF.